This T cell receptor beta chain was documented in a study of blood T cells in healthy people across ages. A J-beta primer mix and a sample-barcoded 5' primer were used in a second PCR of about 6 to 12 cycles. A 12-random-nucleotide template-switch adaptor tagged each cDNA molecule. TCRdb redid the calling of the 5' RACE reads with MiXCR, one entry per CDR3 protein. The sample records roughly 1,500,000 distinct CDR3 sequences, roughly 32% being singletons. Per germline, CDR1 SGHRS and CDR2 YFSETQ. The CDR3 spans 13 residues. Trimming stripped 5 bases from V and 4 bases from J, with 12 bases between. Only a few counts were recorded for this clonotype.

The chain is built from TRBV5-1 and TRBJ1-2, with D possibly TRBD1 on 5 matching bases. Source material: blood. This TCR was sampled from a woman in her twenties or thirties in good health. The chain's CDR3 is CASRLAGTYGYTF. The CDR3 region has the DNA TGCGCCAGCAGACTGGCAGGGACCTATGGCTACACCTTC.